This TCR beta chain was recovered during a study of human T cells and chemical hapten exposure. Whole-study context: Sensitization involved placing 2% DPC onto a roughly 2 cm by roughly 2 cm region of upper inner arm skin. Alopecia areata, totalis and universalis patients, mostly female, were included.

Trimming left V 6 bases short and J 2 bases short, with 12 bases between. Germline CDR1 is MNHEY and CDR2 is SVGEGT. CDR3 size: 14 residues. This clonotype was counted between two and nine times. As for time point: patch test 1, 2 weeks after DPC sensitization. Indicated treatment: therapeutic diphenylcyclopropenone sensitization with weekly scalp DPC. The drawing of blood occurred before each patch test was applied. TCRdb called the RACE reads again in MiXCR, with one record for every CDR3 protein. The table shows under 120,000 distinct CDR3 sequences, with roughly 11% occurring only once. The chain has TRBV6-2 or TRBV6-3 and TRBJ2-3; D ambiguous. This TCR was recovered from a woman between 40 and 50 years old with alopecia areata. Some clones in this sample may be carry-over from other donors' samples. Sample: whole blood, taken in connection with sensitization to the hapten diphenylcyclopropenone (DPC). DNA of the CDR3: TGTGCCAGCAGCCAACAAGGCTACACAGATACGCAGTATTTT. Its protein product is CASSQQGYTDTQYF.